Given below is one T cell receptor beta chain in context. TCRdb re-called the PCR reads through MiXCR. The data show 12,000 or so clones, around 27% seen once. These data come from a study of metastatic and nonmetastatic thyroid tumors. About the study: The study looked at repertoires side by side in blood and in tumor or nodule tissue from malignant and benign thyroid patients.

All patients were untreated before thyroid surgery. The sequenced sample was adjacent normal tissue. The source is a male donor with papillary thyroid cancer or a benign thyroid nodule (not recorded which). Some clones in this sample may be carry-over from other donors' samples.

For the CDR3, the DNA is TGTGCCAGCAGTGGGGGACCGAGCGGAAAGTACGAGCAGTACTTC. Translation gives CASSGGPSGKYEQYF. V and J are TRBV25-1 and TRBJ2-7, with D perhaps assigned TRBD1 or TRBD2 (5 bases each). CDR3 length: 15 amino acids. CDR1 is MGHDK, CDR2 SYGVNS, per germline. The V and J ends lost 4 bases and 4 bases respectively, with 17 bases between them.